One sample yielded the 26 T cell receptor beta chains listed below, sequenced in a study of cytomegalovirus exposure and HLA in healthy donors. The data were produced by immunoSEQ multiplex PCR, yet TCRdb's version contains in-frame clones alone and is incomplete. The sample has roughly 240,000 clones; 80% to 90% are singletons. Sequencing was performed on PBMCs. The receptors stem from a man in his late teens or twenties in good health and CMV-seronegative.

This chain uses TRBV27 with TRBJ2-1, with D possibly TRBD2 on 6 matching bases. CDR1 is MNHEY, CDR2 SMNVEV, per germline (reference sequence). The CDR3 runs to 15 residues. Trimming removed 8 bases at V and 4 bases at J, with 18 bases between. The CDR3 DNA reads as TGTGCCAGCGCCTTGGGGACTCAACTTTACAATGAGCAGTTCTTC. The encoded protein is CASALGTQLYNEQFF.

The V gene is TRBV7-9, the J gene TRBJ2-5; 8 nucleotides match TRBD1. CDR1 is SEHNR, CDR2 FQNEAQ, per germline (reference sequence). V lost 5 bases to trimming and J lost 2 bases; unmatched junction nucleotides: 7. This CDR3 region has 15 residues. The CDR3 here is CASSTRTGMQETQYF. CDR3 DNA: TGTGCCAGCAGCACGAGGACAGGGATGCAAGAGACCCAGTACTTC.

The V gene is TRBV27, the J gene TRBJ2-2, with a possible D match to TRBD2 (6 bases). The CDR3 is made up of 15 amino acids. Trimming removed 3 bases from V and 2 bases from J, with 10 bases in between. Germline V CDR1 and CDR2: MNHEY, SMNVEV (reference sequence). In nucleotides, the CDR3 is TGTGCCAGCAGTTTGGGGACTTACAACACCGGGGAGCTGTTTTTT. It is translated as CASSLGTYNTGELFF.

The V and J genes are TRBV7-2 and TRBJ2-2, with 9 nucleotides matching TRBD2. Germline V gives CDR1 SGHTA, CDR2 FQGNSA. The J segment lost 6 bases and the V segment lost 4 bases, leaving 6 bases of the junction unmatched. The CDR3 is 15 residues long. The CDR3 DNA reads as TGTGCCAGCAGCTGGGTAGCGGGGGTGGCCGGGGAGCTGTTTTTT. Encoded protein: CASSWVAGVAGELFF. The entire variable domain, with the rest obtained from reference TRBV7-2 and TRBJ2-2, is as follows: GAGVSQSPSNKVTEKGKDVELRCDPISGHTALYWYRQSLGQGLEFLIYFQGNSAPDKSGLPSDRFSAERTGGSVSTLTIQRTQQEDSAVYLCASSWVAGVAGELFFGEGSRLTVL.

This rearrangement joins TRBV2 to TRBJ2-5, with TRBD1 identical over 9 bases. J lost 5 bases, V lost 6 bases, and 10 bases had no gene match. Per germline, CDR1 SNHLY and CDR2 FYNNEI. CDR3 length: 15 residues. The CDR3 loop is CASRPGTGSRETQYF. The CDR3, as DNA: TGTGCCAGCAGACCTGGGACAGGGTCGAGGGAGACCCAGTACTTC. The complete variable domain, with remaining parts taken from reference TRBV2 and TRBJ2-5, reads EPEVTQTPSHQVTQMGQEVILRCVPISNHLYFYWYRQILGQKVEFLVSFYNNEISEKSEIFDDQFSVERPDGSNFTLKIRSTKLEDSAMYFCASRPGTGSRETQYFGPGTRLLVL.

CDR3 coding DNA: TGTGCCAGCAGTAATAGCGGGTCCTACGAGCAGTACTTC. Its protein product is CASSNSGSYEQYF. V and J are TRBV6-1 and TRBJ2-7; 7 bases align to TRBD2. Losses at the gene ends were 5 bases for V and 1 base for J; bases not matched to a gene: 2. The germline CDR1 and CDR2 sequences are MNHNS and SASEGT. The CDR3 sequence is 13 residues long.

The rearrangement links TRBV20-1 to TRBJ1-1; D might be TRBD1 (6 bases). This CDR3 has 11 residues. The germline CDR1 and CDR2 sequences are DFQATT and SNEGSKA (reference sequence). The ends were cut back, 6 bases at V and 11 bases at J, with 16 bases in the middle. The CDR3 here is CSAYYRESAFF. The DNA of the CDR3 is TGCAGTGCATATTACAGGGAGAGCGCTTTCTTT.

The chain recombines TRBV9 with TRBJ1-3; the D is unclear. Trimming pared 0 bases from V and 4 bases from J, leaving 17 bases between. The CDR3 covers 17 residues. CDR1 is SGDLS, CDR2 YYNGEE, per germline. This CDR3 reads CASSVDSFGSLGNTIYF. The DNA of the CDR3 is TGTGCCAGCAGCGTAGATTCGTTTGGCAGTCTCGGAAACACCATATATTTT.

This chain links TRBV5-1 with TRBJ1-6; no reliable D call. Germline CDR1 and CDR2: SGHRS and YFSETQ. This CDR3 has 13 residues. The ends were cut back, 4 bases at V and 8 bases at J, with 10 bases in the middle. CDR3 residues: CASSPLLDSPLHF. As DNA, the CDR3 is TGCGCCAGCAGCCCACTGCTAGATTCACCCCTCCACTTT.

The chain links TRBV6-1 to TRBJ2-1; weak D call: TRBD2 (6 bases). The CDR3 extends over 16 amino acids. V lost 2 bases and J 2 bases, leaving 13 bases between the germline ends. Germline-derived CDR1 and CDR2 are MNHNS and SASEGT. The CDR3 reads CASSEFWRGPYNEQFF. CDR3 DNA: TGTGCCAGCAGTGAATTTTGGCGGGGACCCTACAATGAGCAGTTCTTC.

This clone was seen just once. The rearrangement uses TRBV29-1 and TRBJ2-7, with TRBD1 matching over 10 bases. After removal of 2 bases from V and 3 bases from J, the junction contained 10 bases not matched to a gene. Germline values: CDR1 SQVTM, CDR2 ANQGSEA. This CDR3 contains 16 residues. Here the CDR3 DNA reads TGCAGCGTTGAATTTACCCCAGGACAGGGGGTCTACGAGCAGTACTTC. This codes for CSVEFTPGQGVYEQYF.

The rearrangement joins TRBV4-3 to TRBJ1-1; unclear D gene. The germline CDR1 and CDR2 sequences are LGHNA and YSLEER. V lost 3 bases to trimming and J lost 1 base, with 12 bases between them. The length of the CDR3 is 15 residues. In DNA, the CDR3 is TGCGCCAGCAGCCAGCGAGCGCCGGGGAACACTGAAGCTTTCTTT. This translates into CASSQRAPGNTEAFF.

This chain uses TRBV5-1 with TRBJ2-3, with 8 bases lining up with TRBD1. The V and J ends lost 3 bases and 4 bases, in that order; junction bases with no gene match: 13. The CDR3 runs 17 residues. The germline V gene encodes CDR1 SGHRS and CDR2 YFSETQ. The CDR3 DNA reads as TGCGCCAGCAGCTCCGGTTCGGACAGGGTACTCGCAGATACGCAGTATTTT. It yields the protein CASSSGSDRVLADTQYF.

The chain links TRBV5-1 to TRBJ2-3, with no clear D. CDR3 length: 12 residues. The germline V gene has CDR1 SGHRS and CDR2 YFSETQ. V gave up 0 bases and J gave up 6 bases, with 5 bases separating them. The CDR3: CASSLVLDTQYF. The CDR3 region has the DNA TGCGCCAGCAGCTTGGTACTGGATACGCAGTATTTT. Full variable domain (outside the CDR3, taken from reference TRBV5-1 and TRBJ2-3): KAGVTQTPRYLIKTRGQQVTLSCSPISGHRSVSWYQQTPGQGLQFLFEYFSETQRNKGNFPGRFSGRQFSNSRSEMNVSTLELGDSALYLCASSLVLDTQYFGPGTRLTVL.

The genes are TRBV6-5 and TRBJ1-5; 9 bases match TRBD1. This CDR3 contains 15 residues. J gave up 6 bases and V 6 bases, and 9 bases lay outside the gene matches. Germline CDR1 reads MNHEY; CDR2 reads SVGAGI. CDR3 region: CASSRGQGKSQPQHF. CDR3 DNA: TGTGCCAGCAGCCGGGGACAGGGAAAGAGTCAGCCCCAGCATTTT.

The chain carries TRBV10-3 and TRBJ2-7; no definite D call. V shed 10 bases and J shed 3 bases, with 13 bases lying between them. Germline-derived CDR1 and CDR2 are ENHRY and SYGVKD. The CDR3 sequence is 12 residues long. The CDR3 region is CATSGEGYEQYF. For the CDR3, the DNA is TGTGCCACTTCGGGTGAAGGCTACGAGCAGTACTTC.

The rearrangement uses TRBV6-5 and TRBJ1-2; D remains unclear. The V gene lost 6 bases and the J gene lost 8 bases, with 19 bases spanning the gap. Germline V CDR1 and CDR2: MNHEY, SVGAGI. This CDR3 spans 14 amino acids. CDR3 sequence reads: CASRLDGSRGGYTF. Here the CDR3 DNA reads TGTGCCAGCAGACTAGACGGGTCCCGAGGCGGCTACACCTTC.

This chain connects TRBV4-2 to TRBJ2-3; no firm D call. The CDR3 is made up of 15 amino acids. Trimming pared 1 base from V and 4 bases from J, leaving 12 bases between. CDR1 and CDR2 from the germline V gene are LGHNA and YNFKEQ. In DNA form, the CDR3 reads TGTGCCAGCAGCCAAGGAAATAGCAAGGCAGATACGCAGTATTTT. It specifies CASSQGNSKADTQYF.

The chain is built from TRBV10-3 and TRBJ1-1; D is uncertain. This CDR3 comprises 14 residues. Germline values: CDR1 ENHRY, CDR2 SYGVKD. V dropped 0 bases and J dropped 4 bases, with 9 bases sitting between them. CDR3 amino acids: CAISESPSGTEAFF. The DNA for the CDR3 is TGTGCCATCAGTGAGTCGCCCAGCGGCACTGAAGCTTTCTTT.

The chain recombines TRBV28 with TRBJ2-1; TRBD1 agrees at 7 bases. The germline V gene has CDR1 MDHEN and CDR2 SYDVKM. The CDR3 spans 12 residues. V gave up 6 bases and J gave up 8 bases; unmatched junction bases: 4. The CDR3 coding sequence is TGTGCCAGCAGCGAGAGGGGGCATGAGCAGTTCTTC. This translates into CASSERGHEQFF.

The chain has TRBV12-5 and TRBJ2-7; 7 bases fit TRBD1. The CDR3 totals 14 residues. The ends lost 3 bases at V and 3 bases at J; junction bases unmatched: 5. Germline V gives CDR1 LGHNT, CDR2 FRNRAP. The CDR3 nucleotides are TGTGCTAGTGGTTTTCCGGACAGGAACTACGAGCAGTACTTC. Translation gives CASGFPDRNYEQYF.

This chain uses TRBV4-1 with TRBJ2-1; 9 bases map to TRBD2. With 1 base clipped from V and 8 bases from J, the junction kept 15 bases outside the gene matches. The germline V gene has CDR1 MGHRA and CDR2 YSYEKL. The CDR3 length is 18 residues. Written as DNA, the CDR3 is TGCGCCAGCAGCCAAGGGCAAGGGCTAGCGGGGTTGAGGGATGAGCAGTTCTTC. Its translation: CASSQGQGLAGLRDEQFF.

This clone occurred a few times. The J gene is TRBJ2-7, the V gene TRBV19, with D perhaps matching TRBD2 (5 bases). Germline loops: CDR1 LNHDA, CDR2 SQIVND (reference sequence). V was cut by 6 bases and J by 6 bases, with 12 bases left in between. The CDR3 is 12 amino acids. This chain's CDR3 is CASSGNLAEQYF. The CDR3 nucleotides read TGTGCCAGTAGCGGGAACCTCGCCGAGCAGTACTTC.

The sample holds one count of this clone. This rearrangement joins TRBV7-3 to TRBJ2-5, with TRBD2 matching over 10 bases. V lost 5 bases, J lost 2 bases, and 2 bases stayed unmatched. This CDR3 is 14 amino acids long. Germline lookup yields CDR1 SGHTA and CDR2 FQGTGA. CDR3 protein: CASSPTSGQETQYF. The DNA for the CDR3 is TGTGCCAGCAGCCCGACTAGCGGGCAAGAGACCCAGTACTTC.

This chain uses TRBV6-4 with TRBJ1-6; unclear D gene. Per germline, CDR1 MRHNA and CDR2 SNTAGT. The CDR3 sequence is 13 residues long. Trimming stripped 4 bases from V and 7 bases from J, with 8 bases between. The CDR3 sequence is CASSAQLNSPLHF. The CDR3, as DNA: TGTGCCAGCAGTGCTCAGTTAAATTCACCCCTCCACTTT.

The rearrangement uses TRBV9 and TRBJ1-4, with 8 nucleotides matching TRBD1. This CDR3 spans 16 amino acids. Germline CDR1 reads SGDLS; CDR2 reads YYNGEE. V was clipped by 4 bases and J by 6 bases; unmatched bases: 11. This chain's CDR3 is CASSTQRGTGDEKLFF. The CDR3 DNA is TGTGCCAGCAGCACACAGAGAGGGACAGGAGATGAAAAACTGTTTTTT.